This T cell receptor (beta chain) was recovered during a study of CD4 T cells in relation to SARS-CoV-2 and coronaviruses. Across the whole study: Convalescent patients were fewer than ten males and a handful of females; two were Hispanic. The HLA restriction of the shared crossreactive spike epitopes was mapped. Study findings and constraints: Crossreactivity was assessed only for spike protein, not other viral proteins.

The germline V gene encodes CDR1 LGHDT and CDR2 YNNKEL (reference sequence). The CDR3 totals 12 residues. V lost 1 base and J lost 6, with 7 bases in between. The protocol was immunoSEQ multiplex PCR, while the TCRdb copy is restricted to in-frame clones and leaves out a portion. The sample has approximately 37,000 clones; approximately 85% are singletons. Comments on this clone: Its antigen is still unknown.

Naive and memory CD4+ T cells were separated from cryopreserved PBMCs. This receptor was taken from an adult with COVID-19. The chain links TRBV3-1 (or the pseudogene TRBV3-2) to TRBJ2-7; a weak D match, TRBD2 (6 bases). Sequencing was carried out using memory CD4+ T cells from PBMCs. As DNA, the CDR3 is TGTGCCAGCAGCCAAGCGCGGGGCGAGCAGTACTTC. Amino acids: CASSQARGEQYF.